These T cell receptor beta chains were read from a single sample in a study of blood T cell repertoires in COVID-19. Data came from immunoSEQ multiplex PCR; TCRdb stores just in-frame clones and leaves some out. The profile shows 100,000 to 150,000 clones, about four fifths of them singletons. The specimen was peripheral blood. These receptors were obtained from a man in his 60s with acute or convalescent COVID-19. Both conserved end residues are part of each CDR3. D genes are given only for firm matches. Size values are once, few and many counts, or a class for expanded clones, and some rows have none.

v_call	d_call	j_call	clone_size	cdr3_aa	cdr3_nt
TRBV7-6	TRBD1	TRBJ2-1	-	CASSRTGGLPYNEQFF	TGTGCCAGCAGCCGGACAGGGGGTCTCCCTTACAATGAGCAGTTCTTC
TRBV3-1/TRBV3-2	-	TRBJ2-2	-	CASSRSYEVTNTGELFF	TGTGCCAGCAGCCGATCCTATGAGGTTACGAACACCGGGGAGCTGTTTTTT
TRBV5-6	TRBD1	TRBJ2-6	-	CASSVLGTATSGANVLTF	TGTGCCAGCAGCGTCCTAGGGACAGCGACTTCTGGGGCCAACGTCCTGACTTTC
TRBV4-1	-	TRBJ1-2	-	CASSQANYGYTF	TGCGCCAGCAGCCAAGCGAACTATGGCTACACCTTC
TRBV10-3	TRBD1	TRBJ2-5	-	CAIRTTGAGETQYF	TGTGCCATCAGGACGACAGGGGCGGGGGAGACCCAGTACTTC
TRBV30	-	TRBJ2-1	-	CAWSQTITLTGRINEQFF	TGTGCCTGGAGTCAAACTATTACCTTGACAGGGAGGATCAATGAGCAGTTCTTC
TRBV18	-	TRBJ2-2	few	CASSPEQDGTGELFF	TGTGCCAGCTCACCAGAACAGGACGGCACCGGGGAGCTGTTTTTT
TRBV30	TRBD2	TRBJ2-5	medium-sized	CAWTGGGPETQYF	TGTGCCTGGACGGGGGGGGGCCCGGAGACCCAGTACTTC
TRBV18	TRBD2	TRBJ2-7	-	CASSPLSGTLYEQYF	TGTGCCAGCTCACCACTGAGCGGGACGCTCTACGAGCAGTACTTC
TRBV24-1	-	TRBJ1-1	-	CATSWGGNTEAFF	TGTGCCACCAGTTGGGGGGGGAACACTGAAGCTTTCTTT
TRBV4-2	-	TRBJ2-5	many	CASSQAPGQETQYF	TGTGCCAGCAGCCAAGCCCCGGGACAAGAGACCCAGTACTTC
TRBV7-2	-	TRBJ1-5	few	CASSLVHSNQPQHF	TGTGCCAGCAGCTTAGTACATAGCAATCAGCCCCAGCATTTT
TRBV5-1	-	TRBJ2-7	-	CASKEGNSYEQYF	TGCGCCAGCAAAGAGGGAAACTCCTACGAGCAGTACTTC
TRBV27	-	TRBJ2-5	-	CASSFHWGDGTQYF	TGTGCCAGCAGTTTTCACTGGGGGGATGGGACCCAGTACTTC
TRBV12-3/TRBV12-4	-	TRBJ1-2	-	CASSLVGEGGYTF	TGTGCCAGCAGTTTGGTGGGGGAGGGTGGCTACACCTTC
TRBV5-1	-	TRBJ1-1	-	CANSLKQDSKAFF	TGCGCCAACAGCTTGAAGCAGGACAGCAAAGCTTTCTTT
TRBV19	-	TRBJ2-3	once	CASSVAGSADTQYF	TGTGCCAGTAGCGTGGCGGGGAGTGCAGATACGCAGTATTTT
TRBV11-1	TRBD2	TRBJ2-7	once	CASSLEVAGVHEQYF	TGTGCCAGCAGCTTAGAGGTAGCGGGAGTCCACGAGCAGTACTTC
TRBV5-4	-	TRBJ2-6	-	CASRGTRGSGANVLTF	TGTGCCAGCAGGGGGACCAGGGGCTCTGGGGCCAACGTCCTGACTTTC
TRBV19	TRBD1	TRBJ1-6	-	CASSPYRGGRSPLHF	TGTGCCAGTAGCCCCTATAGAGGGGGCAGGTCACCCCTCCACTTT
TRBV30	TRBD2	TRBJ2-3	-	CAWAGLAGLGTQYF	TGTGCCTGGGCGGGACTAGCGGGGCTAGGTACGCAGTATTTT
TRBV18	-	TRBJ1-6	-	CASSLSRTYNSPLHF	TGTGCCAGCTCACTTTCGCGGACATATAATTCACCCCTCCACTTT
TRBV15	TRBD2	TRBJ2-1	-	CATSRDRGAGTSGAPRRNEQFF	TGTGCCACCAGCAGAGATAGAGGTGCCGGGACTAGCGGAGCCCCGAGACGCAATGAGCAGTTCTTC
TRBV6-5	-	TRBJ1-2	-	CASSIGQTVYGYTF	TGTGCCAGCAGTATAGGACAGACCGTCTATGGCTACACCTTC
TRBV2	TRBD1	TRBJ1-2	few	CASTIQGADYGYTF	TGTGCCAGCACCATTCAGGGGGCGGACTATGGCTACACCTTC
TRBV28	TRBD2	TRBJ2-7	-	CASSFNSGRSGEQYF	TGTGCCAGCAGTTTTAATAGCGGGAGATCTGGGGAGCAGTACTTC
TRBV5-4	TRBD2	TRBJ2-1	-	CASSPVRTSSISVQFF	TGTGCCAGCAGCCCCGTCCGGACTAGCAGTATCAGTGTGCAGTTCTTC
TRBV5-1	TRBD1	TRBJ1-6	-	CASSQGAGHNSPLHF	TGCGCCAGCAGCCAGGGGGCCGGGCATAATTCACCCCTCCACTTT
TRBV5-1	TRBD1	TRBJ2-1	-	CASSPDRVEQFF	TGCGCCAGCAGCCCAGACAGGGTTGAGCAGTTCTTC
TRBV24-1	-	TRBJ1-4	-	CATSDLRRVDEKLFF	TGTGCCACCAGTGATTTGCGCAGGGTAGACGAAAAACTGTTTTTT
TRBV29-1	-	TRBJ2-5	-	CSVEDRRRTETQYF	TGCAGCGTTGAAGATCGTCGGAGGACGGAGACCCAGTACTTC
TRBV28	-	TRBJ2-3	-	CASSFGVDTQYF	TGTGCCAGCAGTTTCGGGGTGGATACGCAGTATTTT
TRBV19	TRBD1	TRBJ1-1	-	CASKQGADTEAFF	TGTGCCAGTAAGCAGGGGGCAGACACTGAAGCTTTCTTT
TRBV5-4	-	TRBJ2-5	-	CASSLSRDTIKTQYF	TGTGCCAGCAGCTTGAGTAGGGACACGATTAAGACCCAGTACTTC
TRBV30	TRBD1	TRBJ1-1	once	CAWSVDRGDTEAFF	TGTGCCTGGAGTGTGGACAGGGGGGACACTGAAGCTTTCTTT
TRBV30	TRBD2	TRBJ2-5	once	CAWSSGNQGWETQYF	TGTGCCTGGAGTAGCGGGAATCAAGGGTGGGAGACCCAGTACTTC
TRBV28	TRBD1	TRBJ2-1	-	CASSDRALDNEQFF	TGTGCCAGCTCAGACAGGGCTTTAGACAATGAGCAGTTCTTC
TRBV5-1	TRBD2	TRBJ2-7	-	CASSWGTSGSFPASYEQYF	TGCGCCAGCAGCTGGGGGACTAGCGGGAGTTTCCCGGCGTCCTACGAGCAGTACTTC
TRBV19	-	TRBJ1-4	-	CASRTVGKLFF	TGTGCCAGTAGGACAGTTGGAAAACTGTTTTTT
TRBV28	TRBD1	TRBJ1-2	-	CASSQTGKNAGYTF	TGTGCCAGCAGCCAGACAGGGAAAAATGCGGGCTACACCTTC
TRBV5-5	-	TRBJ2-1	-	CASSLEAETYNEQFF	TGTGCCAGCAGCTTAGAAGCGGAAACCTACAATGAGCAGTTCTTC
TRBV7-8	-	TRBJ1-1	-	CASSLERDTEAFF	TGTGCCAGCAGCTTAGAGCGAGACACTGAAGCTTTCTTT
TRBV5-1	TRBD2	TRBJ2-7	-	CASSGGLAEYYEQYF	TGCGCCAGCAGCGGAGGACTAGCGGAATACTACGAGCAGTACTTC
TRBV6-2/TRBV6-3	-	TRBJ1-2	-	CASSSNGGYGYTF	TGTGCCAGCAGTTCAAACGGGGGCTATGGCTACACCTTC
TRBV6-1	-	TRBJ1-2	-	CASSEPPGKNYGYTF	TGTGCCAGCAGTGAACCCCCAGGCAAAAACTATGGCTACACCTTC
TRBV20-1	TRBD1	TRBJ1-6	-	CSASSGGELSPLHF	TGCAGTGCTAGTTCAGGGGGCGAGCTTTCACCCCTCCACTTT
TRBV6-4	TRBD2	TRBJ2-1	-	CASSRTSGSVNEQFF	TGTGCCAGCAGCCGGACTAGCGGGAGTGTCAATGAGCAGTTCTTC
TRBV30	TRBD2	TRBJ2-1	-	CAWSLAGFAYNEQFF	TGTGCCTGGAGTTTAGCGGGGTTTGCGTACAATGAGCAGTTCTTC
TRBV27	-	TRBJ1-5	few	CASNGEDSNQPQHF	TGTGCCAGCAATGGGGAGGATAGCAATCAGCCCCAGCATTTT
TRBV3-1/TRBV3-2	-	TRBJ1-6	-	CASSQFPPSGRGNSPLHF	TGTGCCAGCAGCCAATTTCCTCCGAGCGGCAGGGGAAATTCACCCCTCCACTTT
TRBV5-1	TRBD1	TRBJ1-2	-	CASSPRTGALYGYTF	TGCGCCAGCAGCCCTCGCACAGGGGCCCTATATGGCTACACCTTC
TRBV11-2	TRBD2	TRBJ2-7	-	CASSLEYAPWGGYEQYF	TGTGCCAGCAGCTTAGAATACGCGCCTTGGGGGGGCTACGAGCAGTACTTC
TRBV7-6	-	TRBJ2-2	many	CASRNTGNTGELFF	TGTGCCAGCAGGAATACAGGGAACACCGGGGAGCTGTTTTTT